This T cell receptor (beta chain) is from a study of cytomegalovirus exposure and HLA in healthy donors (dated by TCRdb to 2016 to 2017). Describing the broader study: In an earlier analysis of approximately 500 of the donors, around 290 Gb of sequence data and roughly 100 million unique TCR beta sequences from 150 million to 200 million T cells were reported. An early release covering 550 to 700 HLA-typed donors comprised about 320 gigabases of sequencing data and roughly 86 million unique TCR sequences. Among the approximately 400 genotyped donors, roughly 80% belonged to the genetic ancestry cluster associated with self-reported Caucasian donors. The study aimed to test whether signatures of past pathogen exposure could be identified by cataloging public T cell receptors. The study used immunosequencing to profile the T cell repertoires of under 700 subjects and linked those repertoires to cytomegalovirus serostatus. Along with the roughly 700-subject first cohort, a separate validation cohort of over a hundred different subjects was used. To predict cytomegalovirus infection status, the study brought together high-throughput TCR immunosequencing, statistical association of individual TCRs with disease status, and machine learning. In a later analysis, previously published TCR beta repertoires from 666 donors were re-analyzed and high-resolution HLA genotyping was added so that TCR occurrence patterns could be studied. Rather than using new phenotypic data, the later analysis identified candidate immune exposures from TCR beta sequences and from how often those sequences occurred across donors. An earlier analysis of roughly 580 of the donors used high-throughput TCR beta sequencing to judge whether each TCR beta V gene segment behaved as functional or pseudogenic. Donor age, sex, ethnicity and CMV serostatus were collected together with the repertoire data. A later genetic analysis took genome-wide SNP genotypes for about 55% of the 666 donors and used that subset as a discovery cohort. Every repertoire in the discovery cohort had been generated on one and the same sequencing platform. Both class I and class II loci were covered by HLA typing, at four-digit resolution. The number of donors typed differed by locus, with about 629-630 for A, B, C, DRB1 and DQB1, more than 500 for DQA1, 606 for DPA1, and some 440 for DPB1. A few DR-DQ haplotypes were treated as single units for association and clustering because of strong linkage in the cohort. Across approximately 420 genotyped donors of the cohort, an average of roughly 230,000 unique TCR beta nucleotide sequences per donor were sequenced, and roughly a sixth of those sequences were non-productive. What the authors observed across the whole study: In vitro tests confirmed that a few of the cytomegalovirus-associated TCR beta chains recognize cytomegalovirus antigens. Around 16 rarely observed V segments, including chromosome 9 orphons, were excluded from the earlier analysis of a few hundred of the donors because counts were too low. At a false discovery rate of 0.05, a later analysis linked 15,000 to 20,000 TCR beta sequences to specific HLA alleles. Because HLA typing was missing for some donors at each locus, association tests included only the typed subset. Across donors, most TCR sequences were observed very rarely, whereas some public TCRs were present in many individuals. A later analysis reported that several top co-occurrence clusters appeared linked to parvovirus B19, influenza, CMV and Epstein-Barr virus. A further reported finding was that TCR beta sequences accurately predicted the HLA-A and HLA-B alleles for most subjects in the first cohort. In a later analysis, the rate of TCR association differed among HLA loci, with DRB1 alleles having the most associated TCRs and HLA-C alleles having the fewest. Cytomegalovirus status was reported to be diagnosed by the classifier with high specificity and sensitivity in both the original and validation cohorts. An earlier analysis of several hundred of the donors showed that most TCR beta V segments appeared in productive rearrangements either about 90% or about 30% of the time, which broadly matched IMGT annotations. The only immune exposure information available for the cohort was CMV serostatus. A later genetic analysis associated a missense DCLRE1C variant with V-gene and J-gene trimming of TCR beta chains, and an independent cohort replicated the association. A total of 150 to 200 TCR beta chains were listed by the study as associated with cytomegalovirus. A later analysis found that most CMV-associated TCR beta chains appeared HLA-restricted, with HLA associations seemingly driven largely by CMV exposure. The authors suggested that the approach could potentially be extended to other disease states and immunological phenotypes. A later genetic analysis reported fewer N-insertions in productive TCRs among donors in an Asian-associated ancestry cluster than the roughly 720-donor mean. Correlated functional status among segregating V segments might reflect linkage disequilibrium, but an unknown experimental factor could not be ruled out. The 87-base-pair reads could not distinguish some IMGT-functional V segments, including TRBV6-2 and TRBV6-3, so those segments were excluded. A later analysis found that HLA-associated TCR beta chains were more clonally expanded and had lower generation probabilities than equally common non-associated chains. Assigning TCR associations to individual alleles was difficult when HLA alleles, especially DR and DQ, strongly co-occurred. The sequencing pipeline was judged likely to have produced a cluster of highly shared sequence variants as a technical artifact. Presence/absence analyses assumed roughly uniform sequencing depth across donors, an assumption that may not hold. This cohort had only TCR beta chains sequenced, and the lack of alpha or paired-chain data limited which features could be detected.

This clone was recorded only once. The antigen it recognizes is unknown. Base qualities are not at hand, and no much larger clone is one base apart. The cohort comprised approximately 700 healthy bone marrow donors. At the time of sampling, every cohort member was nominally healthy, though immune exposures that went unrecorded were likely present. The donor was CMV seronegative and was included in the group of several hundred seronegative cohort members. A peripheral blood sample was provided by each donor, and peripheral blood mononuclear cells were used for TCR beta sequencing. The Qiagen DNeasy Blood Extraction Kit was used to extract genomic DNA from the blood cell samples. The CDR3 holds 14 amino acids from the cysteine to the phenylalanine. This entry keeps only the CDR3 DNA: 42 bases, framed from base 1. V drops 8 bases and J drops 1 base, leaving 11 bases in between. CDR1 is given as ENHRY and CDR2 as SYGVKD, both from the germline V gene.

The library was made by the immunoSEQ multiplex PCR assay. A mixture of 60 forward primers for TCR Vbeta segments and 13 reverse primers for TCR Jbeta segments was used in the multiplex PCR. The CDR3 region of rearranged TCR beta genes was amplified from genomic DNA by a multiplex PCR assay. Amplified TCR beta libraries were sequenced as 87-base-pair reads on the Illumina HiSeq System. As for the authors' bioinformatics: Across the 670 or so repertoires, a later analysis counted roughly 77 million unique TCR beta chains, around 11 million of which were shared by at least two donors. Raw reads were error-corrected and collapsed into unique sequences by a nearest-neighbor algorithm in which closely related sequences were merged to remove PCR and sequencing errors. CDR3 sequences were aligned to IMGT reference sequences to assign V, D and J gene segments. For a sequence to be retained, at least a six-nucleotide match to both a V gene segment and a J gene segment was required. Rearrangements were classified as productive when the CDR3 lacked stop codons and remained in frame with V and J, and all other rearrangements were classified as non-productive. CDR3 was defined according to IMGT convention as the region running from the second conserved V-encoded cysteine to the conserved J-encoded phenylalanine. Sequences without an unambiguous match to a single V gene segment were excluded from the earlier analysis of several hundred of the donors. An earlier analysis of 500 to 700 of the donors classified V segments as functional when productive rearrangements were above 56.7% and as segregating when the standard deviation between donors was above 5%. To diagnose cytomegalovirus status from the catalog of TCR beta chain sequences, a statistical classification framework was built. A later analysis assigned V and J genes by comparing TCR nucleotide sequences with IMGT/GENE-DB human TR gene sequences. A later analysis assigned CDR3 sequences and most-parsimonious VDJ recombination scenarios with the TCRdist pipeline. In a later analysis, each TCR beta chain was defined by its CDR3 amino acid sequence together with its V-gene family, and reads lacking a unique V-gene family were excluded. As a way to deal with suspected cross-contamination and a sequencing artifact, a later analysis dropped 450 to 600 nucleotide sequences that were highly shared and had low generation probability. For each public chain, a later analysis derived a clonal expansion index from normalized ranks of inferred template counts within each repertoire. A later analysis computed generation probabilities with a VDJ recombination model fitted to out-of-frame rearrangements, and checked the results against IGoR. In a later analysis, TCR-TCR, TCR-HLA and TCR-CMV co-occurrence was scored with hypergeometric tests, and a repertoire-size bias correction was applied to TCR pairs. To estimate false discovery rates, a later analysis permuted the HLA or CMV assignments 20 times. In a later analysis, co-occurring TCRs were grouped using DBSCAN, and TCRdist sequence similarity was added for clustering within HLA-allele-positive subsets. Co-occurrence clustering excluded repertoires with fewer than 30,000 or more than 120,000 public chains, plus five with anomalous nucleotide sharing. TCRdb retrieved this table from immuneACCESS and kept in-frame rearrangements only. Not all clones are present; in checked studies, unresolved V genes account for under half, and no reason is known for the remainder. V, J and clone size derive from that table, while D and trimming were established from the DNA sequence. The sample table contains more than 60,000 clones; only one count was recorded for about three quarters of them. More than 2.5% of the sample is taken by the ten largest.

The sequence derives from a young man in good health and CMV-seronegative. Recombination linked TRBV10-3 to TRBJ2-2, with TRBD1 as a weak D call on 6 bases. Sequenced material: PBMCs. The sequence in DNA is TGTGCCATCCCCACAGGGAAGAACACCGGGGAGCTGTTTTTT. It specifies CAIPTGKNTGELFF.